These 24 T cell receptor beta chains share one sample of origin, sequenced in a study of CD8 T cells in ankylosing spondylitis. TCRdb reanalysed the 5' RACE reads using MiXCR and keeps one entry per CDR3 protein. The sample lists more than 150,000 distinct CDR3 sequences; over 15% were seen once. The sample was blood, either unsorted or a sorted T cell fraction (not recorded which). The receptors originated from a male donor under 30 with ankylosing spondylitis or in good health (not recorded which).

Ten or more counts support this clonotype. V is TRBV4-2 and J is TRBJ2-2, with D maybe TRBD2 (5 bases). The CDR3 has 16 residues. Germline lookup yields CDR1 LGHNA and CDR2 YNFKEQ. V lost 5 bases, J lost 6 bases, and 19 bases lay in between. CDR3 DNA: TGTGCCAGCAGCAAAATTGTTCTAGCAGAATCCGGGGAGCTGTTTTTT. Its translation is CASSKIVLAESGELFF.

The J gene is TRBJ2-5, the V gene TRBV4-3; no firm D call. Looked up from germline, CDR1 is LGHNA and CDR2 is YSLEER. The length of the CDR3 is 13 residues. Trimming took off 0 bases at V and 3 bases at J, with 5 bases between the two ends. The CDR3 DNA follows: TGCGCCAGCAGCCAAGATTACAAAGAGACCCAGTACTTC. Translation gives CASSQDYKETQYF.

The CDR3 sequence: CASSEHWPSGNTDTQYF. As DNA, the CDR3 is TGTGCCAGCAGTGAACATTGGCCTAGCGGAAACACAGATACGCAGTATTTT. The chain carries TRBV6-6 and TRBJ2-3, with 7 bases fitting TRBD2. Losses at the gene ends were 5 bases for V and 2 bases for J; bases not matched to a gene: 13. The germline V gene encodes CDR1 MNHNY and CDR2 SVGAGI (reference sequence). The length of the CDR3 is 17 residues.

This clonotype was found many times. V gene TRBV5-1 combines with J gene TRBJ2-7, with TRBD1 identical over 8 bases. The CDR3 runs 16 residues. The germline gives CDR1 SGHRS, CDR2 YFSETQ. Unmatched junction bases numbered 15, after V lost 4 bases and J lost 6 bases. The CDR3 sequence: CASSARGQGYLREQYF. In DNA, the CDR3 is TGCGCCAGCAGCGCGAGAGGACAGGGTTACCTTCGCGAGCAGTACTTC.

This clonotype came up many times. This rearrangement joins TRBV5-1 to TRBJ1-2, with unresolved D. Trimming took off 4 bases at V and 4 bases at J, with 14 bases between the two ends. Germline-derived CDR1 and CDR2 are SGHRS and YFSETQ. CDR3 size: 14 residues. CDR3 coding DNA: TGCGCCAGCAGCCCCCCGGACCCCTCCTATGGCTACACCTTC. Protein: CASSPPDPSYGYTF. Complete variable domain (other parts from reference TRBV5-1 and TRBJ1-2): KAGVTQTPRYLIKTRGQQVTLSCSPISGHRSVSWYQQTPGQGLQFLFEYFSETQRNKGNFPGRFSGRQFSNSRSEMNVSTLELGDSALYLCASSPPDPSYGYTFGSGTRLTVV.

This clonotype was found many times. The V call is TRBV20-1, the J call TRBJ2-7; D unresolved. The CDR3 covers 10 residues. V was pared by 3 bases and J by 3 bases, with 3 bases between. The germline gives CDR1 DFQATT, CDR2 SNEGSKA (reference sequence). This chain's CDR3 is CSARIYEQYF. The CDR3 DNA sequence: TGCAGTGCTAGGATCTACGAGCAGTACTTC.

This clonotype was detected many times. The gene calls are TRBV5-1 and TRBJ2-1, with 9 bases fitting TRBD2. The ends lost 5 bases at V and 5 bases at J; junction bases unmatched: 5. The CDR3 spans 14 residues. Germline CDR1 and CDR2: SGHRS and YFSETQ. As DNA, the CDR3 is TGCGCCAGCAGGTCGACTAGCGGCAACAATGAGCAGTTCTTC. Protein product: CASRSTSGNNEQFF.

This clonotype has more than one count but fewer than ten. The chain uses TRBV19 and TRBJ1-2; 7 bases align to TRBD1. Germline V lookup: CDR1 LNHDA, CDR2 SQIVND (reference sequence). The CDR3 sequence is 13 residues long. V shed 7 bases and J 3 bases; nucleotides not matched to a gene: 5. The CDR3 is CASTPDRYYGYTF. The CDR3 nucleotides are TGTGCCAGTACCCCGGACAGGTACTATGGCTACACCTTC.

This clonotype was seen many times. The CDR3 sequence: CASSIAPVPNTEAFF. In nucleotides, the CDR3 is TGTGCCAGTAGTATCGCCCCCGTCCCGAACACTGAAGCTTTCTTT. The gene calls are TRBV19 and TRBJ1-1; D not certain. The length of the CDR3 is 15 residues. CDR1 is LNHDA and CDR2 is SQIVND in the germline V gene (reference sequence). The V gene lost 3 bases and the J gene lost 1 base, with 12 bases spanning the gap. The entire variable domain, with the rest obtained from reference TRBV19 and TRBJ1-1, is as follows: DGGITQSPKYLFRKEGQNVTLSCEQNLNHDAMYWYRQDPGQGLRLIYYSQIVNDFQKGDIAEGYSVSREKKESFPLTVTSAQKNPTAFYLCASSIAPVPNTEAFFGQGTRLTVV.

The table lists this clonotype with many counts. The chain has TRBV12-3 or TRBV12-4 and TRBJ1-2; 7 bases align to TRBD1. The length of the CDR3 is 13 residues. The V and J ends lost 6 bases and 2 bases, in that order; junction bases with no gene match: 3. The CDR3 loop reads CASRQTGNYGYTF. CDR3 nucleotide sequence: TGTGCCAGCAGGCAGACAGGGAACTATGGCTACACCTTC.

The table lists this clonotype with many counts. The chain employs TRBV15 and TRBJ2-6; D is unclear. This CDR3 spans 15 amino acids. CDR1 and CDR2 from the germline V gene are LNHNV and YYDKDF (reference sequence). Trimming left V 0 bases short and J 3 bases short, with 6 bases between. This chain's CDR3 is CATSRDVVGANVLTF. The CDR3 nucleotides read TGTGCCACCAGCAGAGATGTAGTTGGGGCCAACGTCCTGACTTTC. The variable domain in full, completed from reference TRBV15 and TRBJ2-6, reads DAMVIQNPRYQVTQFGKPVTLSCSQTLNHNVMYWYQQKSSQAPKLLFHYYDKDFNNEADTPDNFQSRRPNTSFCFLDIRSPGLGDTAMYLCATSRDVVGANVLTFGAGSRLTVL.

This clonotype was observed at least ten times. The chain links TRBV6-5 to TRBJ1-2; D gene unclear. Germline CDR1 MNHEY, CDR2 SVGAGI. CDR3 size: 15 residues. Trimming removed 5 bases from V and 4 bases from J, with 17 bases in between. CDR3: CASSPGGVTLYGYTF. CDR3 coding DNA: TGTGCCAGCAGTCCTGGAGGAGTGACACTCTATGGCTACACCTTC.

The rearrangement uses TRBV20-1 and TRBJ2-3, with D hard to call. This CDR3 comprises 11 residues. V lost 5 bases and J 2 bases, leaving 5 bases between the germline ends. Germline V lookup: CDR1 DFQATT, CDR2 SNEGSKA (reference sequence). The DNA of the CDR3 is TGCAGTGCTCGTACCACAGATACGCAGTATTTT. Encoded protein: CSARTTDTQYF.

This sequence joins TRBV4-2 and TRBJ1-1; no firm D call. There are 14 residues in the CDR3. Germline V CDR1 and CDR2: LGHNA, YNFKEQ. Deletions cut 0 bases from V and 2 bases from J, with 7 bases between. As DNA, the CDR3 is TGTGCCAGCAGCCAAGAACGGTTAAACACTGAAGCTTTCTTT. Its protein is CASSQERLNTEAFF.

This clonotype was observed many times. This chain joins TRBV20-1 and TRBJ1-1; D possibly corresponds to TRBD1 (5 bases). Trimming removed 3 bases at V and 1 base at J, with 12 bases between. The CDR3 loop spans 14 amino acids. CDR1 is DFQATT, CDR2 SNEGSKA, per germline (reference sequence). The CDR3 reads CSARRGPTNTEAFF. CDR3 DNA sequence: TGCAGTGCTAGGAGGGGACCGACGAACACTGAAGCTTTCTTT.

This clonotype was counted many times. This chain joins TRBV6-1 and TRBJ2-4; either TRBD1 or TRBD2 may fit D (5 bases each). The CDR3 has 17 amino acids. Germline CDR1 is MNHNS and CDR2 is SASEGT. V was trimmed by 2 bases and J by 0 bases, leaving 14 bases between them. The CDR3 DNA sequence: TGTGCCAGCAGTGAATATGGGACCGGCGTAGCCAAAAACATTCAGTACTTC. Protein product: CASSEYGTGVAKNIQYF.

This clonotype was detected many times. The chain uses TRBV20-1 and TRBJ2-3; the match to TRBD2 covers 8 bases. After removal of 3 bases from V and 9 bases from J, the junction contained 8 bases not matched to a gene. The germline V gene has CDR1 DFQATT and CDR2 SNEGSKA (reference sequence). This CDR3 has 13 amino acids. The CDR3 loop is CSASSGDPGTQYF. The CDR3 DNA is TGCAGTGCTAGTAGCGGGGACCCCGGCACGCAGTATTTT.

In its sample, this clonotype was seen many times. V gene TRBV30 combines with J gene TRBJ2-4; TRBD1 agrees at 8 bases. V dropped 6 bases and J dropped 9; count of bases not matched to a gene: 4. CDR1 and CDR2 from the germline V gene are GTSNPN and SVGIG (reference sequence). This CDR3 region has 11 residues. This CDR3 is CACTGGGIQYF. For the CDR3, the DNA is TGTGCCTGTACAGGGGGAGGCATTCAGTACTTC.

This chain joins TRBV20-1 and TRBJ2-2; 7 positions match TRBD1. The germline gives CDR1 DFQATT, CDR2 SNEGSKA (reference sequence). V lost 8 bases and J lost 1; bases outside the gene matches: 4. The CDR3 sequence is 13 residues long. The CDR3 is CSHRTGNTGELFF. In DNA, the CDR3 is TGCAGTCATCGGACAGGGAACACCGGGGAGCTGTTTTTT.

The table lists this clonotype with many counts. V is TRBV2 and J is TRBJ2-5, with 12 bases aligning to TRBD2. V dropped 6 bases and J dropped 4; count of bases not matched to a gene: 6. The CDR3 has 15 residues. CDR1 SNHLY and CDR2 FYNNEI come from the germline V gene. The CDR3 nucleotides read TGTGCCAGCAGCGCTGGACTAGCGGGAAGAGAGACCCAGTACTTC. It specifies CASSAGLAGRETQYF.

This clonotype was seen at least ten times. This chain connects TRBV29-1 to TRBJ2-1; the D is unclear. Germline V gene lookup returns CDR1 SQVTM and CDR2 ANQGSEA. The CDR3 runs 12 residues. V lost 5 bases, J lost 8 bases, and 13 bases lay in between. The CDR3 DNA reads TGCAGCGTTAGACCGACCATCTATGAGCAGTTCTTC. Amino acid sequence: CSVRPTIYEQFF.

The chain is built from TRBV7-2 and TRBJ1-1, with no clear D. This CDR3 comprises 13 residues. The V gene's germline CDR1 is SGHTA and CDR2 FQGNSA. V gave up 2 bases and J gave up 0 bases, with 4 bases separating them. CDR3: CASSLFLNTEAFF. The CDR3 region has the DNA TGTGCCAGCAGCTTATTTTTGAACACTGAAGCTTTCTTT. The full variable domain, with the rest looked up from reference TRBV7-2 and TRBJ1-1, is GAGVSQSPSNKVTEKGKDVELRCDPISGHTALYWYRQSLGQGLEFLIYFQGNSAPDKSGLPSDRFSAERTGGSVSTLTIQRTQQEDSAVYLCASSLFLNTEAFFGQGTRLTVV.

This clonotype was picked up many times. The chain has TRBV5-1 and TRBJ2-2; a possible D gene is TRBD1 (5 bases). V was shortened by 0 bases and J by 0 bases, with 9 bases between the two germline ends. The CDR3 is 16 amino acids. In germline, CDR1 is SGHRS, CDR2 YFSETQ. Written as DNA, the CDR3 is TGCGCCAGCAGCTTGGAGGGGATAACGAACACCGGGGAGCTGTTTTTT. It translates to CASSLEGITNTGELFF.

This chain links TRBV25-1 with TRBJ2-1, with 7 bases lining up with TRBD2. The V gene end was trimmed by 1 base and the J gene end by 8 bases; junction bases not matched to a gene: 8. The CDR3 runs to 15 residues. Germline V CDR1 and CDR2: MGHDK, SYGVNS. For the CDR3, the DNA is TGTGCCAGCAGTGAATGGGGAGGGCTAGCGTATGAGCAGTTCTTC. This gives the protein CASSEWGGLAYEQFF.